The 12 T cell receptor beta chains below were found in one sample sequenced in a study of blood T cell repertoires in COVID-19. Using immunoSEQ multiplex PCR, the repertoire was profiled, and TCRdb retains in-frame clones only, with some absent. The data show roughly 230,000 clones, 80% to 90% seen once. The sequenced sample consisted of peripheral blood. All receptors derive from a woman aged 40 to 50 who had recovered from COVID-19.

The chain employs TRBV21-1 and TRBJ2-7; the table's D call, TRBD1, has no DNA check behind it. TRBV21-1 is assigned pseudogene status. The CDR3 spans 14 residues. The CDR3: CASSKTPRENEQYV. The DNA of the CDR3 is TGTGCCAGCAGCAAAACCCCCAGGGAAAACGAGCAGTACGTC.

V usage is TRBV7-9 and J usage is TRBJ1-3; perhaps TRBD1 as D (6 bases). V gave up 5 bases and J gave up 0 bases, with 11 bases separating them. Germline CDR1 reads SEHNR; CDR2 reads FQNEAQ (reference sequence). CDR3 size: 15 residues. CDR3 loop: CASSPDRASGNTIYF. As DNA, the CDR3 is TGTGCCAGCAGCCCGGACAGAGCCTCTGGAAACACCATATATTTT.

This clone was seen a single time. The rearrangement uses TRBV5-6 and TRBJ1-1, with D possibly being TRBD1 (6 bases). This CDR3 has 15 residues. V was cut by 0 bases and J by 1 base, with 10 bases left in between. The germline V gene encodes CDR1 SGHDT and CDR2 YYEEEE. This CDR3 is CASSLVGGRNTEAFF. CDR3 DNA sequence: TGTGCCAGCAGCTTGGTAGGGGGAAGGAACACTGAAGCTTTCTTT.

The V gene is TRBV3-1 (or the pseudogene TRBV3-2), the J gene TRBJ1-6; weak D call: TRBD1 (6 bases). CDR1 LGHDT and CDR2 YNNKEL come from the germline V gene (reference sequence). The V and J ends lost 3 bases and 10 bases respectively, with 16 bases between them. The CDR3 runs 15 residues. The CDR3 loop is CASSQVAGARSPLHF. The CDR3 nucleotides read TGTGCCAGCAGCCAGGTGGCGGGGGCCCGGTCACCCCTCCACTTT.

This clone turned up a few times. J is TRBJ1-2 and V is TRBV5-1, with D possibly being TRBD1 (6 bases). V gave up 4 bases and J gave up 4 bases, with 11 bases separating them. There are 13 residues in the CDR3. From germline, CDR1 is SGHRS and CDR2 YFSETQ. The chain's CDR3 is CASSPSDSYGYTF. Written as DNA, the CDR3 is TGCGCCAGCAGCCCCTCGGACAGCTATGGCTACACCTTC.

This clone was detected only a few times. The chain couples TRBV7-9 to TRBJ1-5; 7 positions match TRBD1. The V gene's germline CDR1 is SEHNR and CDR2 FQNEAQ (reference sequence). The CDR3 loop spans 15 amino acids. Germline trimming cut 3 bases from V and 4 bases from J; bases unmatched to any gene: 6. CDR3 DNA sequence: TGTGCCAGCAGCTTGGCCACAGGGGTAAATCAGCCCCAGCATTTT. Encoded protein: CASSLATGVNQPQHF.

The chain couples TRBV5-1 to TRBJ2-1, with a tentative D call TRBD1 (6 bases). Trimming shortened V by 0 bases and J by 9 bases, and 16 bases separated the two germline ends. Germline assignment: CDR1 SGHRS and CDR2 YFSETQ. This CDR3 contains 15 residues. The CDR3 nucleotides are TGCGCCAGCAGCTTGGCCGCGTCAGGGGTTAGTGAGCAGTTCTTC. Translating gives CASSLAASGVSEQFF. The whole variable domain, filled in from reference TRBV5-1 and TRBJ2-1, reads KAGVTQTPRYLIKTRGQQVTLSCSPISGHRSVSWYQQTPGQGLQFLFEYFSETQRNKGNFPGRFSGRQFSNSRSEMNVSTLELGDSALYLCASSLAASGVSEQFFGPGTRLTVL.

This chain links TRBV19 with TRBJ1-1, with D tentatively TRBD1 (5 bases). V gave up 3 bases and J gave up 6 bases, with 11 bases separating them. The CDR3 contains 13 residues. Germline loops: CDR1 LNHDA, CDR2 SQIVND (reference sequence). The CDR3 is CASSIPAGAEAFF. Written as DNA, the CDR3 is TGTGCCAGTAGTATCCCAGCGGGGGCTGAAGCTTTCTTT.

Only a few counts were recorded for this clone. The chain uses TRBV6-4 and TRBJ1-1; D not resolved. The V gene lost 0 bases and the J gene lost 5 bases, with 7 bases spanning the gap. The CDR3 length is 13 residues. The V gene's germline CDR1 is MRHNA and CDR2 SNTAGT. CDR3 bases: TGTGCCAGCAGTGACTCGAGAGGGACTGAAGCTTTCTTT. Translating it yields CASSDSRGTEAFF.

The chain has TRBV6-5 and TRBJ1-4, with D hard to call. Trimming cost V 6 bases and J 0 bases, with 8 bases left between them. The germline V gene has CDR1 MNHEY and CDR2 SVGAGI. The CDR3 runs to 14 residues. This CDR3 is CASRNPATNEKLFF. The CDR3, as DNA: TGTGCCAGCAGAAATCCTGCAACTAATGAAAAACTGTTTTTT.

This clone was detected once. This chain's CDR3 is CATTKGQGRTDTQYF. CDR3 coding DNA: TGTGCCACCACGAAGGGACAGGGCCGGACAGATACGCAGTATTTT. The genes are TRBV24-1 and TRBJ2-3, with 9 bases lining up with TRBD1. V lost 8 bases and J lost 3; bases outside the gene matches: 8. Germline CDR1 KGHDR, CDR2 SFDVKD. The CDR3 consists of 15 residues.

V and J are TRBV19 and TRBJ2-1, with 7 bases matching TRBD2. This CDR3 contains 20 residues. Losses at the gene ends were 3 bases for V and 7 bases for J; bases not matched to a gene: 24. The V gene's germline CDR1 is LNHDA and CDR2 SQIVND (reference sequence). CDR3 bases: TGTGCCAGTAGTATTGGCGCGGGAGAATGGTCTAGCGGTTCCGTGAATGAGCAGTTCTTC. Encoded protein: CASSIGAGEWSSGSVNEQFF.